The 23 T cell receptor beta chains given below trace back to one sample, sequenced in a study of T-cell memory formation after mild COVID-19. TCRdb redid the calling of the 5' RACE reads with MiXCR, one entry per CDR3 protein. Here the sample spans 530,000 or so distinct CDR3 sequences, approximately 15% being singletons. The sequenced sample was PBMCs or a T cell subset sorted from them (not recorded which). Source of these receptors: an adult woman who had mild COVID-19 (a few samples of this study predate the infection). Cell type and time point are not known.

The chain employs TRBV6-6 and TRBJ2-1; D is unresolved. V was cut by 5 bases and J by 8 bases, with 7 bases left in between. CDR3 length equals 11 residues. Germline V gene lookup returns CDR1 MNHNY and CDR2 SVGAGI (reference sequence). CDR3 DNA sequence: TGTGCCAGCAGTAACCGATATGAGCAGTTCTTC. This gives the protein CASSNRYEQFF.

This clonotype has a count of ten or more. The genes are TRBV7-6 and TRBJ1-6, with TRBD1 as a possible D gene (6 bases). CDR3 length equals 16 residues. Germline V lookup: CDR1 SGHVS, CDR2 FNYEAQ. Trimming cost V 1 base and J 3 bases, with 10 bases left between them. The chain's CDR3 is CASSLVPGHYNSPLHF. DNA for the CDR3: TGTGCCAGCAGCTTAGTACCGGGACACTATAATTCACCCCTCCACTTT.

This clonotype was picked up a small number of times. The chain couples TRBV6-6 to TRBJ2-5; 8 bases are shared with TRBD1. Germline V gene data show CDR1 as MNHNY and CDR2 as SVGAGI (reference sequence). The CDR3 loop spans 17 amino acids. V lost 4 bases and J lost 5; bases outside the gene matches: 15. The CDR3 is CASSLKDRAGVRETQYF. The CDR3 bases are TGTGCCAGCAGTTTAAAGGACAGGGCAGGGGTAAGGGAGACCCAGTACTTC.

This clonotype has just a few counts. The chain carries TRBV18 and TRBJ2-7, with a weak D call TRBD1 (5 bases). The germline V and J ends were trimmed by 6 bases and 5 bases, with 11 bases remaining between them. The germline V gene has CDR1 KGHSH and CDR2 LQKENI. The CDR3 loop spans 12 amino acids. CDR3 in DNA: TGTGCCAGCTCGAGCCAGGGCCACGAGCAGTACTTC. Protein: CASSSQGHEQYF.

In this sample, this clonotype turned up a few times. The CDR3 bases are TGTGCCAGCCGGACAGGGGACTATGGCTACACCTTC. Amino acids: CASRTGDYGYTF. The chain carries TRBV5-4 and TRBJ1-2; the match to TRBD1 covers 9 bases. J lost 3 bases, V lost 7 bases, and 1 base had no gene match. Germline CDR1 SGHNT, CDR2 YYREEE (reference sequence). This CDR3 region has 12 residues.

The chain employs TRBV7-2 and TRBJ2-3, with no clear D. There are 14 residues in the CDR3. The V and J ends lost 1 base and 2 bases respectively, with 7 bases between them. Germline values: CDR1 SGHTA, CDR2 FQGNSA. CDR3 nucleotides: TGTGCCAGCAGCTTAGTTACCTTCACAGATACGCAGTATTTT. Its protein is CASSLVTFTDTQYF.

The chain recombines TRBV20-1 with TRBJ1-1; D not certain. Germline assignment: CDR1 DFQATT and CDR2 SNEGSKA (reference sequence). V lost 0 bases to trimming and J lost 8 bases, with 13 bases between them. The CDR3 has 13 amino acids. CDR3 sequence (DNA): TGCAGTGCTAGAGAAGTAGGACGTGCGGAAGCTTTCTTT. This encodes CSAREVGRAEAFF.

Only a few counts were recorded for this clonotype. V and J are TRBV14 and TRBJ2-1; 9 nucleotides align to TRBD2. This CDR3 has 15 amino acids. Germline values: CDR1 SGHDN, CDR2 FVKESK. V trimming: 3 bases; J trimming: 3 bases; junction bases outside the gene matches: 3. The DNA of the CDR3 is TGTGCCAGCAGCCACTCTAGCGGGATCTACAATGAGCAGTTCTTC. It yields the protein CASSHSSGIYNEQFF.

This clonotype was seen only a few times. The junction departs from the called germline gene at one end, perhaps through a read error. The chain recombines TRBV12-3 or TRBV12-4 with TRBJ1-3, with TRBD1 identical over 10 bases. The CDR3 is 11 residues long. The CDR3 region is CASSLPGDRGF. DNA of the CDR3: TGTGCCAGCAGTTTACCGGGGGACAGGGGTTTC.

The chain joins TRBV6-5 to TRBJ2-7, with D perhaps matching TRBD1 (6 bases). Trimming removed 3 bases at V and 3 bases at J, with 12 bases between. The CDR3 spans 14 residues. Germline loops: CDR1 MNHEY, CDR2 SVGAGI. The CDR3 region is CASSYRGDNYEQYF. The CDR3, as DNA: TGTGCCAGCAGTTATAGAGGGGACAACTACGAGCAGTACTTC.

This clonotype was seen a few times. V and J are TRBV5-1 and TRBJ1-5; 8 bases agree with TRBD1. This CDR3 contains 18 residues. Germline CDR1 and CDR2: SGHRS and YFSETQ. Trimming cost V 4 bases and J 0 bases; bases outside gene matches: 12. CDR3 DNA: TGCGCCAGCAGCCCTTTGGACAGGGTGACCTATAGCAATCAGCCCCAGCATTTT. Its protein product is CASSPLDRVTYSNQPQHF.

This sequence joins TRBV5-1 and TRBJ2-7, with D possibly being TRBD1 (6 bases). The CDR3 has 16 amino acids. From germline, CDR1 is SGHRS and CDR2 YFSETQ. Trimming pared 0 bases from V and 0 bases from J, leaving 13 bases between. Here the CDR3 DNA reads TGCGCCAGCAGCTTGGTCCCAGGGGTTAACTCCTACGAGCAGTACTTC. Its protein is CASSLVPGVNSYEQYF.

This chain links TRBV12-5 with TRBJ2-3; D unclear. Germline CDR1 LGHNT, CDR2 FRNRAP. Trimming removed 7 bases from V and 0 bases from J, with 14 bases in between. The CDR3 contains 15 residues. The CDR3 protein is CASVPGGSSTDTQYF. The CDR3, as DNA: TGTGCTAGTGTTCCCGGCGGTTCGAGCACAGATACGCAGTATTTT. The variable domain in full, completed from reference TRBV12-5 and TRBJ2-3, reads DARVTQTPRHKVTEMGQEVTMRCQPILGHNTVFWYRQTMMQGLELLAYFRNRAPLDDSGMPKDRFSAEMPDATLATLKIQPSEPRDSAVYFCASVPGGSSTDTQYFGPGTRLTVL.

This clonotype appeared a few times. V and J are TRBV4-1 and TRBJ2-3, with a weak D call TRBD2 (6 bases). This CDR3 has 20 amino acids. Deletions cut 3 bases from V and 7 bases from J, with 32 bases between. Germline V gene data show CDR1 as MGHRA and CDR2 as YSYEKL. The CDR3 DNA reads TGCGCCAGCAGCCAGATTGCGGAGAAGCGGCGGGGCCCCACGGGGAATACGCAGTATTTT. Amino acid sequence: CASSQIAEKRRGPTGNTQYF.

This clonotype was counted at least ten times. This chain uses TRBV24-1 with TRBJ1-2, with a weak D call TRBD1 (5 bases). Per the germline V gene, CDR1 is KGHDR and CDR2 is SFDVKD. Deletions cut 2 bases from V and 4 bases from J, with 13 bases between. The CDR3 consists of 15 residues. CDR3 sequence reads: CATSDSGTERYGYTF. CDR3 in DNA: TGTGCCACCAGTGATTCCGGGACCGAGCGCTATGGCTACACCTTC.

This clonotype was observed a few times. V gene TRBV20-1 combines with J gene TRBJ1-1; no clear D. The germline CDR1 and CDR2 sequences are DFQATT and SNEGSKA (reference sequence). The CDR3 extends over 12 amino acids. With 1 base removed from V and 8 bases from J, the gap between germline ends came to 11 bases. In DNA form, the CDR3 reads TGCAGTGCTAGAGGTGCGGGCTTGGAAGCTTTCTTT. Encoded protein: CSARGAGLEAFF.

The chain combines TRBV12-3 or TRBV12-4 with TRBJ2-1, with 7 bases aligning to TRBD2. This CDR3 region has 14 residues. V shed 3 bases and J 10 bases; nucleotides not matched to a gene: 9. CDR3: CASSFSSGQGEQFF. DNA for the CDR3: TGTGCCAGCAGTTTTTCTAGCGGTCAAGGGGAGCAGTTCTTC.

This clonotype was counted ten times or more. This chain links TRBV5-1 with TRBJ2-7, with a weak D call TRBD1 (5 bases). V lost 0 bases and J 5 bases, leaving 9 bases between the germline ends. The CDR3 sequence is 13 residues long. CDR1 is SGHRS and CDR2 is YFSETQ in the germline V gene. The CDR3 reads CASSLDQGNEQYF. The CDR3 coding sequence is TGCGCCAGCAGCTTGGACCAGGGCAACGAGCAGTACTTC.

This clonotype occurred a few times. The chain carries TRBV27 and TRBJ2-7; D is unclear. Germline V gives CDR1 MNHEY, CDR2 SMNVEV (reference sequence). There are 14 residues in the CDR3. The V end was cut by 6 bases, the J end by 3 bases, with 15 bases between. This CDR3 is CASSLRRRNYEQYF. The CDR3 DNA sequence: TGTGCCAGCAGCCTCAGGAGAAGGAACTACGAGCAGTACTTC.

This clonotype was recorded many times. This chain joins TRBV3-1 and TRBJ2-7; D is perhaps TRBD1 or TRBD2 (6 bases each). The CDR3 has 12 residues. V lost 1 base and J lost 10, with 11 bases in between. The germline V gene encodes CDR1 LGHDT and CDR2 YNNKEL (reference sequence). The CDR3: CASSQAGGTQYF. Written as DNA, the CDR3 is TGTGCCAGCAGCCAAGCTGGGGGGACACAGTACTTC.

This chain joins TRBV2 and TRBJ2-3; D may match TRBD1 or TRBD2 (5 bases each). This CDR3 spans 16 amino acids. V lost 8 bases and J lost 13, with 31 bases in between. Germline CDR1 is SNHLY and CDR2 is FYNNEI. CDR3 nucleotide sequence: TGTGCCAGCCTCCTCACCGGGGCAGGGTTCGCGTATGAAAAGTATTTT. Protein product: CASLLTGAGFAYEKYF. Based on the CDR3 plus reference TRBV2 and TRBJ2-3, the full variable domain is EPEVTQTPSHQVTQMGQEVILRCVPISNHLYFYWYRQILGQKVEFLVSFYNNEISEKSEIFDDQFSVERPDGSNFTLKIRSTKLEDSAMYFCASLLTGAGFAYEKYFGPGTRLTVL.

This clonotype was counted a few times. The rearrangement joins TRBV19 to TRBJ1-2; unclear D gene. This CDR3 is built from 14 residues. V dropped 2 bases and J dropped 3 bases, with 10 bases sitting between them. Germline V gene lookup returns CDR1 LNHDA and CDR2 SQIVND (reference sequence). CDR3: CASSIRPGDYGYTF. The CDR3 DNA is TGTGCCAGTAGTATAAGGCCGGGAGACTATGGCTACACCTTC.

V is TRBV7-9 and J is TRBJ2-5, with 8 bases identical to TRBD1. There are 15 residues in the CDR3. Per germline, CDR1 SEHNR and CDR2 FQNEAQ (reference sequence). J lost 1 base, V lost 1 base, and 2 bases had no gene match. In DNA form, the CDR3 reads TGTGCCAGCAGCTTAGTAACAGGGGGCCAAGAGACCCAGTACTTC. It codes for CASSLVTGGQETQYF.